The entry that follows covers one T cell receptor beta chain sequence. The CDR3 loop spans 15 amino acids. The germline V gene has CDR1 LGHDT and CDR2 YNNKEL (reference sequence). V dropped 4 bases and J dropped 1; count of bases not matched to a gene: 4. The record originates from a study of blood T cell repertoires in COVID-19. This table comes from immunoSEQ multiplex PCR, and its TCRdb copy is limited to in-frame clones, with some not included. Among 85,000 to 130,000 clones listed, 82% were seen once. Sequencing was carried out using peripheral blood. The V call is TRBV3-1 (or the pseudogene TRBV3-2), the J call TRBJ2-1; 7 nucleotides agree with TRBD1. The sequence derives from a man in his 60s with acute or convalescent COVID-19. In DNA, the CDR3 is TGTGCCAGCAGCCTCGGGACAGATTCCTACAATGAGCAGTTCTTC. It codes for CASSLGTDSYNEQFF.